The present T cell receptor beta chain was sequenced within a study of T cell repertoires in cytomegalovirus infection. About the study: Public TCR beta signatures indicated both CMV infection and matching HLA type. General study results and limits: CMV carriers with the relevant HLA were identified by cumulative public TCR beta family frequency. HLA-C-restricted TCR beta clonotypes specific for CMV led the ex vivo response.

TCRdb ran MiXCR on the reads and lists one entry per CDR3 protein. The sample shows 400,000 or so distinct CDR3 sequences, around a sixth of them seen only once. Germline V lookup: CDR1 SQVTM, CDR2 ANQGSEA. The CDR3 consists of 11 residues. With 7 bases removed from V and 3 bases from J, the gap between germline ends came to 9 bases. Only a few counts were recorded for this clonotype. The antigen is not known. The J gene is TRBJ1-1, the V gene TRBV29-1; D unclear. Sequencing input: PBMCs. This clonotype was sampled from a human donor in good health (CMV status not recorded). Some clones in this sample may be carry-over from other donors' samples. The CDR3 DNA reads as TGCAGCGAAACAACAGACACTGAAGCTTTCTTT. Translating it yields CSETTDTEAFF. Full variable domain (outside the CDR3, taken from reference TRBV29-1 and TRBJ1-1): SAVISQKPSRDICQRGTSLTIQCQVDSQVTMMFWYRQQPGQSLTLIATANQGSEATYESGFVIDKFPISRPNLTFSTLTVSNMSPEDSSIYLCSETTDTEAFFGQGTRLTVV.